This T cell receptor beta chain was observed in a study of tumor-infiltrating lymphocytes in primary liver carcinoma (TCRdb year 2017). Background for the entire study: Hepatocellular carcinoma (four) or combined HCC and intrahepatic cholangiocarcinoma (one) was present in the five patients, who were three men and two women aged 30 to 69 years. High reproducibility was observed for the technical replicate repertoires, with mean shared-clone rates approximately 0.92 and correlation coefficients above 0.95. The five patients had tumors of stage T1-T3 N0M0, with maximum diameters ranging from about 4.2 to 10 cm. Each sample produced roughly 3.5 to 8 million productive TCRbeta reads, and read depth showed no significant difference between tissue types. A total of approximately 35 specimens from 5 patients underwent TCRbeta repertoire sequencing, comprising about 25 tumor regions, 5 adjacent noncancerous liver tissues and 5 peripheral blood samples. Agilent mRNA microarray profiling was performed on the approximately 27 tumor region samples to relate TCRbeta repertoire diversity to the local molecular phenotype. The study combined TCRbeta repertoire sequencing, expression microarrays and whole-exome sequencing across five regions of each liver tumor, with adjacent normal tissue and blood. Results and caveats for the whole study, not just this receptor: The top 250 clones made up a significantly larger repertoire fraction in tumors than in blood (p = 0.039). Repertoire overlap was higher between tumor regions (mean about 35%) than tumor-adjacent (approximately 17%) or tumor-blood (roughly 14%) pairs, consistent with antigen-driven expansion. Only about 7.5-25% of top clones were present in all five regions of a tumor, suggesting spatial heterogeneity of tumor-infiltrating T cells. Comparison of CD4+ and CD8+ T cell repertoires was precluded by the use of bulk unsorted samples. Only the TCR beta chain was sequenced, so true repertoire diversity is likely underestimated because unpaired alpha chains were not captured. The study included only four to six patients, and the authors note findings should be validated in a larger study.

A constant-region primer and ProtoScript II reverse transcriptase were used to reverse-transcribe TCRbeta-specific cDNA from 500 ng total RNA. The TCRbeta libraries were prepared through three rounds of nested multiplex PCR following a slightly modified ARM-PCR procedure. The first two PCR rounds used multiplex TRBV1-TRBV30 forward primers with a Cbeta reverse primer, each for approximately 9 cycles. A final 25-cycle PCR with Deep VentR polymerase added sample barcodes and Illumina adapters. Before sequencing, amplicons of 200-500 bp were purified from gel using a QIAquick gel extraction kit. An Illumina HiSeq 2500 was used to sequence the TCRbeta amplicons with 250-bp paired-end reads. On the study's bioinformatics: Trimmomatic v0.33 was used to quality-trim the reads, and FLASH v1.2.11 was used to merge paired reads so that full CDR3 sequences could be recovered. V, D and J germline segments were assigned to the rearranged TCRbeta sequences by MiGEC v1.2.1b. Clonotype statistics and Shannon-Wiener diversity indices were calculated with VDJtools v1.0.0. To cut down on sampling bias, every analysis after diversity analysis relied on just the 250 most abundant clonotypes from each sample. TCRdb reanalyzed the raw reads on its own, using fastp at Q25 for trimming and MiXCR for clone calling, and kept in-frame beta chains. Entries that share a CDR3 protein sequence are merged under the most common genes and DNA. These V and J calls are TCRdb output, not the study's own analysis. This sample gives about 190,000 distinct CDR3 sequences in total; around 85% of them show up just once. The ten largest clones take up about a sixth of the sample.

Regarding this clonotype: The antigen it binds to is not known. Base qualities are not recorded, but no much larger clone differs from it by a single base.

Total RNA and DNA were co-extracted from approximately 20-30 mg of bulk tissue with the AllPrep DNA/RNA mini kit, without cell sorting. Surgical resection was performed in China between 2015 and early 2016 on five or six patients with histopathologically diagnosed primary liver carcinoma. At the time of sampling, the patients had chronic HBV infection and had not received any treatment. Five spatially separated regions were sampled per tumor: superior, inferior, left-lateral and right-lateral poles, plus the tumor centre. According to histology, viable tumor cells made up more than 85% of every tumor sample. Each fresh piece of tumor and adjacent tissue was cut in two, with one half stored in RNAlater at -80 degrees C and the other half sent for histology. Per the germline V gene, SQVTM is the CDR1 and ANQGSEA is the CDR2. Taken from cysteine to phenylalanine, the CDR3 has 14 residues. The entry retains the CDR3 DNA only, 42 bases that are in frame from base 1. V gives up 6 bases and J gives up 7 bases, and the segment between their germline ends measures 18 bases.

What was sequenced was tumor tissue from primary liver carcinoma. The clonotype was recovered from a man in his forties with primary liver carcinoma and hepatitis B virus infection. This chain joins TRBV29-1 to TRBJ2-2; perhaps TRBD1 is the D gene, with 7 bases matching. The CDR3 in this case is CSVYGTAGRGELFF. The bases are TGCAGCGTATATGGGACAGCGGGCCGCGGGGAGCTGTTTTTT.